These 24 T cell receptor beta chains were sequenced from one sample in a study of memory CD4+ T cells and cytomegalovirus serostatus. The repertoire was sequenced with immunoSEQ multiplex PCR; TCRdb's copy has only in-frame clones and lacks some. Here the sample spans some 60,000 clones, over 70% being singletons. The sort gate was single viable CD3+CD4+CD8-CD45RO+ cells for memory CD4+ T cells. The sequenced sample consisted of memory CD4+ T cells from blood. The receptors here all came from an adult in good health and CMV-seropositive.

This clone occurred many times. The chain joins TRBV7-3 to TRBJ1-1, with 7 bases aligning to TRBD1. The J segment lost 4 bases and the V segment lost 4 bases, leaving 3 bases of the junction unmatched. Germline CDR1 reads SGHTA; CDR2 reads FQGTGA. This CDR3 is built from 13 residues. The CDR3 here is CASSYQGGTEAFF. The CDR3 DNA reads TGTGCCAGCAGCTACCAGGGGGGCACTGAAGCTTTCTTT.

The gene calls are TRBV18 and TRBJ1-1; D not certain. With 0 bases removed from V and 1 base from J, the gap between germline ends came to 9 bases. This CDR3 contains 15 residues. Germline CDR1 reads KGHSH; CDR2 reads LQKENI. The CDR3 region is CASSPPVLGNTEAFF. CDR3 DNA: TGTGCCAGCTCACCACCGGTATTGGGGAACACTGAAGCTTTCTTT. The variable domain in full, with the rest retrieved from reference TRBV18 and TRBJ1-1, is NAGVMQNPRHLVRRRGQEARLRCSPMKGHSHVYWYRQLPEEGLKFMVYLQKENIIDESGMPKERFSAEFPKEGPSILRIQQVVRGDSAAYFCASSPPVLGNTEAFFGQGTRLTVV.

V and J are TRBV30 and TRBJ2-5; 8 bases line up with TRBD2. Germline V gives CDR1 GTSNPN, CDR2 SVGIG (reference sequence). The trim removed 3 bases at V and 5 bases at J, leaving 5 bases unmatched. CDR3 length equals 13 residues. In DNA, the CDR3 is TGTGCCTGGAGGCTGGGCGGGGGGGAGACCCAGTACTTC. This sequence encodes CAWRLGGGETQYF.

This clone was counted a single time. V and J are TRBV28 and TRBJ1-4, with TRBD1 as a possible D gene (6 bases). Germline assignment: CDR1 MDHEN and CDR2 SYDVKM. CDR3 size: 15 residues. Trimming left V 4 bases short and J 8 bases short, with 17 bases between. Here the CDR3 reads CASSSGKQGGEKLFF. CDR3 DNA sequence: TGTGCCAGCAGTTCGGGGAAACAGGGTGGAGAAAAACTGTTTTTT.

Points on this clone: The junction differs from germline at one of its ends, possibly a read error. The chain is built from TRBV6-5 and TRBJ2-7; D ambiguous. Germline CDR1 MNHEY, CDR2 SVGAGI. The CDR3 spans 13 residues. The CDR3: CASSYFMGDEQYF. In DNA, the CDR3 is TGTGCCAGCAGCTACTTTATGGGCGACGAGCAGTACTTC.

This sequence joins TRBV6-5 and TRBJ1-5; perhaps TRBD1 as D (5 bases). The CDR3 consists of 13 residues. Looked up from germline, CDR1 is MNHEY and CDR2 is SVGAGI. V was pared by 3 bases and J by 4 bases, with 7 bases between. The CDR3 sequence is CASSYQGNQPQHF. CDR3 nucleotides: TGTGCCAGCAGTTATCAGGGAAATCAGCCCCAGCATTTT.

The chain carries TRBV29-1 and TRBJ2-5; 9 bases agree with TRBD1. This CDR3 has 13 amino acids. Trimming at V came to 5 bases and at J to 5 bases, leaving 6 bases not matched to a gene. Germline lookup yields CDR1 SQVTM and CDR2 ANQGSEA. The CDR3 region has the DNA TGCAGCGTTCACACAGGGGGCCGGGAGACCCAGTACTTC. It translates to CSVHTGGRETQYF.

The gene calls are TRBV6-5 and TRBJ1-2; the D gene is possibly TRBD1 (5 bases). This CDR3 region has 13 residues. In germline, CDR1 is MNHEY, CDR2 SVGAGI. The ends were cut back, 8 bases at V and 4 bases at J, with 14 bases in the middle. DNA of the CDR3: TGTGCCAGCCGGCTACCAGGGACCTATGGCTACACCTTC. Residues: CASRLPGTYGYTF.

The V call is TRBV10-3, the J call TRBJ2-3, with 11 bases lining up with TRBD2. The CDR3 totals 17 residues. With 6 bases clipped from V and 4 bases from J, the junction kept 12 bases outside the gene matches. Germline V lookup: CDR1 ENHRY, CDR2 SYGVKD. This CDR3 is CAISGLAGGVLPDTQYF. The DNA for the CDR3 is TGTGCCATCAGCGGACTAGCGGGCGGCGTGTTGCCAGATACGCAGTATTTT.

This chain links TRBV19 with TRBJ1-2; D is ambiguous. The CDR3 loop spans 13 amino acids. Germline V gene sequence: CDR1 LNHDA, CDR2 SQIVND (reference sequence). The V and J ends lost 3 bases and 2 bases respectively, with 7 bases between them. The CDR3 reads CASSMRENYGYTF. In DNA form, the CDR3 reads TGTGCCAGTAGTATGCGGGAGAACTATGGCTACACCTTC.

The chain joins TRBV6-6 to TRBJ2-3; D is unresolved. Per the germline V gene, CDR1 is MNHNY and CDR2 is SVGAGI (reference sequence). This CDR3 is 13 amino acids long. V was trimmed by 6 bases and J by 4 bases, leaving 11 bases between them. As DNA, the CDR3 is TGTGCCAGCAGGAGAGGAGATTCAGATACGCAGTATTTT. Its protein is CASRRGDSDTQYF.

This sequence joins TRBV30 and TRBJ1-1; 7 bases are a match to TRBD1. Germline V CDR1 and CDR2: GTSNPN, SVGIG (reference sequence). The CDR3 length is 13 residues. V was clipped by 0 bases and J by 6 bases; unmatched bases: 4. This chain's CDR3 is CAWSVGGLAEAFF. The DNA for the CDR3 is TGTGCCTGGAGTGTAGGGGGCCTTGCTGAAGCTTTCTTT.

This clone was seen a handful of times. The V gene is TRBV30, the J gene TRBJ1-3; the D is unclear. The CDR3 sequence is 14 residues long. Trimming cost V 3 bases and J 0 bases, with 9 bases left between them. Germline CDR1 reads GTSNPN; CDR2 reads SVGIG (reference sequence). The DNA of the CDR3 is TGTGCCTGGAGCTTTGGTGGCTCTGGAAACACCATATATTTT. Protein sequence: CAWSFGGSGNTIYF. The variable domain in full, completed from reference TRBV30 and TRBJ1-3, reads SQTIHQWPATLVQPVGSPLSLECTVEGTSNPNLYWYRQAAGRGLQLLFYSVGIGQISSEVPQNLSASRPQDRQFILSSKKLLLSDSGFYLCAWSFGGSGNTIYFGEGSWLTVV.

This clone was recorded once. The DNA for the CDR3 is TGCAGTGCCGCGAGGGGTGAAAAACTGTTTTTT. This sequence encodes CSAARGEKLFF. The rearrangement joins TRBV20-1 to TRBJ1-4; D possibly corresponds to TRBD1 (5 bases). This CDR3 is 11 amino acids long. CDR1 and CDR2 (germline): DFQATT, SNEGSKA (reference sequence). V was trimmed by 6 bases and J by 7 bases, leaving 9 bases between them.

V is TRBV27 and J is TRBJ1-4; TRBD1 agrees at 7 bases. The V segment lost 5 bases and the J segment 2 bases; nucleotides outside the gene matches: 5. Germline V lookup: CDR1 MNHEY, CDR2 SMNVEV (reference sequence). The CDR3 has 15 amino acids. CDR3 sequence reads: CASSPLQGTNEKLFF. In DNA form, the CDR3 reads TGTGCCAGCAGTCCCCTACAGGGGACTAATGAAAAACTGTTTTTT.

The chain recombines TRBV7-7 with TRBJ2-1; TRBD2 matches at 14 bases. V shed 5 bases and J 9 bases; nucleotides not matched to a gene: 6. Germline V gene data show CDR1 as SSHAT and CDR2 as FNYEAQ (reference sequence). This CDR3 spans 15 amino acids. DNA of the CDR3: TGTGCCAGCAGCCCGGGACTAGCGGGAGAGGGTGAGCAGTTCTTC. This sequence encodes CASSPGLAGEGEQFF. Full variable domain (missing parts from reference TRBV7-7 and TRBJ2-1): GAGVSQSPRYKVTKRGQDVTLRCDPISSHATLYWYQQALGQGPEFLTYFNYEAQPDKSGLPSDRFSAERPEGSISTLTIQRTEQRDSAMYRCASSPGLAGEGEQFFGPGTRLTVL.

This clone was found a few times. The chain carries TRBV5-6 and TRBJ1-2; no reliable D call. Germline V gene sequence: CDR1 SGHDT, CDR2 YYEEEE. The CDR3 sequence is 13 residues long. In nucleotides, the CDR3 is TGTGCAACGCGAGGGCTCTACGGCTATGGCTACACCTTC. The encoded protein is CATRGLYGYGYTF.

This clone was seen only once. A read error may produce the germline difference seen at one junction end. V is TRBV19 and J is TRBJ2-7; 7 nucleotides line up with TRBD1. The CDR3 has 14 residues. Germline CDR1 is LNHDA and CDR2 is SQIVND (reference sequence). CDR3 in amino acids: CASSSMLTIGDRSF. Here the CDR3 DNA reads TGTGCCAGTAGTTCAATGCTTACGATCGGGGACAGAAGCTTC.

This clone was seen a handful of times. The V and J genes are TRBV6-6 and TRBJ1-2; D gene uncertain. This CDR3 has 16 amino acids. Per germline, CDR1 MNHNY and CDR2 SVGAGI (reference sequence). V dropped 2 bases and J dropped 0 bases, with 13 bases sitting between them. The CDR3 protein is CASSYRGLEANYGYTF. In DNA, the CDR3 is TGTGCCAGCAGTTACCGGGGATTGGAAGCTAACTATGGCTACACCTTC.

The chain recombines TRBV21-1 with TRBJ2-4; the table calls TRBD2, which could not be checked here. TRBV21-1 represents a pseudogene. The CDR3 loop spans 21 amino acids. The CDR3 coding sequence is TGTGCCAGCAGCAAAAAAATCCCCCCGGAGCCCCCGGAAGGAGCCAAAAACATTCAGTACTTC. It encodes CASSKKIPPEPPEGAKNIQYF.

The CDR3 DNA follows: TGTGCCAGCAGCCCCGACGGCAACTATGGCTACACCTTC. Amino acid sequence: CASSPDGNYGYTF. The chain employs TRBV7-2 and TRBJ1-2; no clear D. The germline gives CDR1 SGHTA, CDR2 FQGNSA. The ends were cut back, 5 bases at V and 2 bases at J, with 9 bases in the middle. There are 13 residues in the CDR3.

V usage is TRBV30 and J usage is TRBJ2-7; D possibly matches TRBD1 or TRBD2 (5 bases each). V lost 1 base and J 9 bases, leaving 10 bases between the germline ends. Germline lookup yields CDR1 GTSNPN and CDR2 SVGIG (reference sequence). This CDR3 has 11 amino acids. The CDR3 protein is CAWSGRGRQYV. The CDR3 nucleotides are TGTGCCTGGAGTGGCCGGGGACGGCAGTACGTC.

This clone was seen only a few times. The chain recombines TRBV6-1 with TRBJ2-7, with TRBD1 as a possible D gene (5 bases). Trimming left V 0 bases short and J 3 bases short, with 12 bases between. Germline CDR1 MNHNS, CDR2 SASEGT. CDR3 length: 15 residues. The CDR3 spells CASSEAHRSHYEQYV. DNA of the CDR3: TGTGCCAGCAGTGAAGCCCACAGGAGCCACTACGAGCAGTACGTC.

The genes are TRBV30 and TRBJ2-1, with 7 bases that match TRBD2. Per germline, CDR1 GTSNPN and CDR2 SVGIG (reference sequence). With V trimmed by 4 bases and J by 3 bases, 6 bases remained unmatched. The CDR3 consists of 14 residues. This CDR3 reads CAWTAGVRYNEQFF. The CDR3 DNA follows: TGTGCCTGGACGGCGGGGGTACGCTACAATGAGCAGTTCTTC.